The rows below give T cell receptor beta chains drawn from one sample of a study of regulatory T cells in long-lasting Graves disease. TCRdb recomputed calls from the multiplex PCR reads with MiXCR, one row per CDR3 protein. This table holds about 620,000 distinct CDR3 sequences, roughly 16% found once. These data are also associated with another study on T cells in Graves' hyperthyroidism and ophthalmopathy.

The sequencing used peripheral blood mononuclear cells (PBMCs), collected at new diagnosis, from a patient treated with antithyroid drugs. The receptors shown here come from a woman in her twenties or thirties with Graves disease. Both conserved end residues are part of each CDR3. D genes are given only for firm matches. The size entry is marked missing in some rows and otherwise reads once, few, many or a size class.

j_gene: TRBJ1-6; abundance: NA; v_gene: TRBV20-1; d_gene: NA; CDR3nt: TGCAGTGCTAGTGGGGTTTTTGGGAATTCACCCCTCCACTTT; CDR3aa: CSASGVFGNSPLHF
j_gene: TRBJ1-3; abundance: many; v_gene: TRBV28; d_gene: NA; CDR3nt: TGTGCCAGCAGTTCCGCAGCGAAGAGAGCTGGAAACACCATATATTTT; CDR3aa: CASSSAAKRAGNTIYF
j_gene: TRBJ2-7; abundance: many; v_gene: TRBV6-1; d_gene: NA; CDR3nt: TGTGCCAGCAGGAAGACCTACGAGCAGTACTTC; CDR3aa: CASRKTYEQYF
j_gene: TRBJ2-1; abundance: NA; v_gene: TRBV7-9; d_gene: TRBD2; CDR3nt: TGTGCCAGCAGCTTAGTAGGACTAGCGGGAGGTTCAATGGCTACCAATGAGCAGTTCTTC; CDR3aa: CASSLVGLAGGSMATNEQFF
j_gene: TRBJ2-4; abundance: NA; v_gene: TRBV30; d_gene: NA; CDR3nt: TGTGCCTGGAGTGTAAGGCGGGATATTCAGTACTTC; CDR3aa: CAWSVRRDIQYF
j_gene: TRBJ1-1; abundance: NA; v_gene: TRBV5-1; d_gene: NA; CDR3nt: TGCGCCAGCAGCTCGACAGATACTGAAGCTTTCTTT; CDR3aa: CASSSTDTEAFF
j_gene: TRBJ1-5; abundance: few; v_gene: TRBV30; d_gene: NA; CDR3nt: TGTGCCTGGAGTGTAGGAGTACAGCGCAATCAGCCCCAGCATTTT; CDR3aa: CAWSVGVQRNQPQHF
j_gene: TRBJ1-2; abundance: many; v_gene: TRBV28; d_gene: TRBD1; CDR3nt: TGTGCCGCGACAGGGCCCGGGGCGGAAGGCTACACCTTC; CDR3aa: CAATGPGAEGYTF
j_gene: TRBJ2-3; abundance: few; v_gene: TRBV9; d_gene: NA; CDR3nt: TGTGCCAGCAGCGTAGACGTAGAGTTGGAAAGCACAGATACGCAGTATTTT; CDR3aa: CASSVDVELESTDTQYF
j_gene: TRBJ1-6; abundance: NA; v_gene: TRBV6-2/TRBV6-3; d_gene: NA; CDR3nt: TGTGCCAGCAGTTACGCAGGCTCCTATAATTCACCCCTCCACTTT; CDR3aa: CASSYAGSYNSPLHF
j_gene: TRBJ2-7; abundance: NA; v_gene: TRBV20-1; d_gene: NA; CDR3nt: TGCAGTGCTTCTACAGGTATGGGCTACGAGCAGTACTTC; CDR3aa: CSASTGMGYEQYF
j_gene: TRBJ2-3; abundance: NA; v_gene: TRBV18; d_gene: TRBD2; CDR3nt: TGTGCCAGCTCGACTGCTAGCGGGAGCACAGATACGCAGTATTTT; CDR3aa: CASSTASGSTDTQYF
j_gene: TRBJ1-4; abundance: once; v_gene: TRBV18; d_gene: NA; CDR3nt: TGTGCCAGCTCACCAGGCCTCCTGCTCGAAAAACTGTTTTTT; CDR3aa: CASSPGLLLEKLFF
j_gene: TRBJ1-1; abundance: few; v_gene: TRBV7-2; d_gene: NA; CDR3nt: TGTGCCAGCAGCAGACAGATTAAACCGATCTCGAACACTGAAGCTTTCTTT; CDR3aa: CASSRQIKPISNTEAFF
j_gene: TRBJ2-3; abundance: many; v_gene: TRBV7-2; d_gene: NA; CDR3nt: TGTGCCAGCAGCTTAGCGGGGACCCTCAGGCAAGATACGCAGTATTTT; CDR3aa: CASSLAGTLRQDTQYF
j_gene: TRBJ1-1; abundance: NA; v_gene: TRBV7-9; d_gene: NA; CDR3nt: TGTGCCAGCAGACAAGTCTGGGTACTTTCCCCCGAAGCTTTCTTT; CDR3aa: CASRQVWVLSPEAFF
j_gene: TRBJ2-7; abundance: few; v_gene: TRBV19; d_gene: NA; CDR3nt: TGTGCCAGTAGGAACCGGGCCCGCGGGGACGAGCAGTACTTC; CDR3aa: CASRNRARGDEQYF
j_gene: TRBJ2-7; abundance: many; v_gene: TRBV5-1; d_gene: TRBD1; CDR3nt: TGCGCCAGCAGCTTGGCGTCGACAGGGTTCAACGAGCAGTACTTC; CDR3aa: CASSLASTGFNEQYF
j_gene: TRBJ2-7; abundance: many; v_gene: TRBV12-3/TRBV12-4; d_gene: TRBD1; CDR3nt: TGTGCCAGCAGTTTTGACAGGGAATACGAGCAGTACTTC; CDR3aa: CASSFDREYEQYF
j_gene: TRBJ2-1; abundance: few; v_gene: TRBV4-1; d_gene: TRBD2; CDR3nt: TGCGCCAGCAGCCAAGACCCCGCGGGAGAGGGCTACAATGAGCAGTTCTTC; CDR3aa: CASSQDPAGEGYNEQFF
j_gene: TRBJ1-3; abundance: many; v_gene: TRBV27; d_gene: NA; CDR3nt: TGTGCCAGCAGTTTCCGGGAGGGGAACACCATATATTTT; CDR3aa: CASSFREGNTIYF
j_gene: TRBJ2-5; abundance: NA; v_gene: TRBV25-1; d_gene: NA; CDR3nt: TGTGCCAGCAGACCTAAGGGGGGAGAGACCCAGTACTTC; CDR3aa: CASRPKGGETQYF
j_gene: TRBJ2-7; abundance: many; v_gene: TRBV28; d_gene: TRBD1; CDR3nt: TGTGCCAGCAGTGCCTCGGACAGGCCCTACGAGCAGTACTTC; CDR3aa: CASSASDRPYEQYF
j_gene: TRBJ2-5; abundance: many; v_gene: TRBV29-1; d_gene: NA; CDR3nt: TGCAGCTTCAAGGGGGCCGGGGGCCAGGGTAATAGGAAAGAGACCCAGTACTTC; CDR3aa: CSFKGAGGQGNRKETQYF
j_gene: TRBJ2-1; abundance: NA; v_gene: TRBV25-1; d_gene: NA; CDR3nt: TGTGCCAGCAGTGAATCCTCCGGAAGCTACAATGAGCAGTTCTTC; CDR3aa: CASSESSGSYNEQFF
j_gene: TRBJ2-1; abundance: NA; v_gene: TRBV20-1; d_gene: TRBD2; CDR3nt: TGCAGTGCTAGGTCCCCAGGTGGCGGGAGGATGTACAATGAGCAGTTCTTC; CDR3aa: CSARSPGGGRMYNEQFF
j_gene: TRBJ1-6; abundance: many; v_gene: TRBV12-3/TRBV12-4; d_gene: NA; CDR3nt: TGTGCCAGCATTAAAGGGAATCGGAATAATTCACCCCTCCACTTT; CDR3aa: CASIKGNRNNSPLHF
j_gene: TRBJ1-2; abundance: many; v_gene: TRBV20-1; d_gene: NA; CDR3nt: TGCAGTGCTAACACCCCGGAATTTGGCTACACCTTC; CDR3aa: CSANTPEFGYTF
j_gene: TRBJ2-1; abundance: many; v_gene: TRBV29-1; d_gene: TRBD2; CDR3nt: TGCAGCGTTGAGTGGAGCGGGAGGGAATACAATGAGCAGTTCTTC; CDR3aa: CSVEWSGREYNEQFF
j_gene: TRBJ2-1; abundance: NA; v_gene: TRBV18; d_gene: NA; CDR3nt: TGTGCCAGCTCACCAATGGGCACGAGCTCCTACAATGAGCAGTTCTTC; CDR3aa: CASSPMGTSSYNEQFF
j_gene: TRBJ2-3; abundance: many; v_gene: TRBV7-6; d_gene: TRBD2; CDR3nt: TGTGCCAGCAGCCACAGCGGGAGCTTGGATACGCAGTATTTT; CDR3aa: CASSHSGSLDTQYF
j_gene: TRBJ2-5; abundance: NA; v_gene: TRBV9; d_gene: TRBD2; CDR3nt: TGTCCCAGCAGCGTAGCCACGGGACTAGGCGAGACCCAGTACTTC; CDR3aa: CPSSVATGLGETQYF
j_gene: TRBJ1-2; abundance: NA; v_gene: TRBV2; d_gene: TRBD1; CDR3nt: TGTGTCAGCAGTTTATCACAGGGGGCAGGGGGCTACACCTTC; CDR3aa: CVSSLSQGAGGYTF